A single sample gave rise to the 9 T cell receptor beta chains below, sequenced in a study of T cells expressing NK-cell markers. No DNA is given; TCRdb re-called the 5' RACE reads and lists each CDR3 protein once. In all, the sample yields fewer than 550,000 distinct CDR3 sequences. The sample consisted of blood T cells: a sorted CD56 or NKG2C T cell subset, CD4+ or CD8+ T cells, or bulk PBMC T cells (not recorded which). Receptors were obtained from a woman in her forties or fifties in good health.

The chain has TRBV28 and TRBJ2-2; TCRdb's D gene call, TRBD2, goes unchecked for lack of DNA. The germline CDR1 and CDR2 sequences are MDHEN and SYDVKM. This CDR3 is 17 amino acids long. The CDR3 loop reads CASKRMGLAGNTGELFF.

V and J are TRBV5-1 and TRBJ2-2; TCRdb's D gene call, TRBD2, goes unchecked for lack of DNA. Germline loops: CDR1 SGHRS, CDR2 YFSETQ. The CDR3 runs 16 residues. The CDR3 loop reads CASSSLAGPNTGELFF.

This sequence joins TRBV5-1 and TRBJ2-3; TCRdb lists TRBD2, though no DNA is available to test this call. The V gene's germline CDR1 is SGHRS and CDR2 YFSETQ. The CDR3 contains 18 residues. CDR3 residues: CASSLVGSGRANGDTQYF.

J is TRBJ2-1 and V is TRBV6-1. Germline-derived CDR1 and CDR2 are MNHNS and SASEGT. The CDR3 totals 15 residues. The CDR3 here is CASSDGDLRWNEQFF.

The chain uses TRBV10-2 and TRBJ2-7; without DNA, the TCRdb call of TRBD2 cannot be checked. Germline CDR1 WSHSY, CDR2 SAAADI. CDR3 length: 16 residues. The CDR3 loop is CASTRPGLAGTYEQYF.

This chain uses TRBV20-1 with TRBJ1-1; absent DNA, TCRdb's TRBD1 call cannot be checked. The CDR3 extends over 13 amino acids. Germline V gene sequence: CDR1 DFQATT, CDR2 SNEGSKA (reference sequence). CDR3 residues: CSARGDAITEAFF.

The CDR3 loop is CASSVRGRNRGVNEQFF. The J gene is TRBJ2-1, the V gene TRBV9; the TCRdb D gene call, TRBD1, has no DNA to confirm it. This CDR3 spans 17 amino acids. CDR1 and CDR2 (germline): SGDLS, YYNGEE.

The CDR3 protein is CANPTPTIPEGYTF. The V gene is TRBV21-1, the J gene TRBJ1-2. TRBV21-1 is described as a pseudogene. CDR3 size: 14 residues.

This chain links TRBV3-1 with TRBJ1-4; the D gene TCRdb calls, TRBD1, cannot be checked with no DNA. CDR1 is LGHDT and CDR2 is YNNKEL in the germline V gene (reference sequence). This CDR3 is 15 amino acids long. The CDR3 sequence: CASSQGTADNEKLFF.